Listed below are T cell receptor beta chains from one sample, sequenced in a study of cytomegalovirus exposure and HLA in healthy donors. Profiling relied on immunoSEQ multiplex PCR, and the TCRdb table lists in-frame clones only, not all of them. The data show around 130,000 clones, more than 75% seen once. Sequencing was performed on PBMCs. Every receptor here comes from a woman aged 25 to 39 in good health and CMV-seronegative. Both conserved end residues are part of each CDR3. D genes are given only for firm matches. Some rows mark clone size as missing; the rest say once, few, many or name a class of expanded clone.

d_gene	v_gene	j_gene	abundance	CDR3aa	CDR3nt
-	TRBV2	TRBJ1-3	-	CASTRMGGAFSGNTIYF	TGTGCCAGCACCCGGATGGGGGGGGCATTCTCTGGAAACACCATATATTTT
TRBD1	TRBV19	TRBJ2-5	once	CASSTGTGVGETQYF	TGTGCCAGTAGTACCGGGACAGGGGTAGGAGAGACCCAGTACTTC
-	TRBV19	TRBJ1-5	-	CASTSTGLDNQPQHF	TGTGCCAGTACCTCGACAGGATTAGACAATCAGCCCCAGCATTTT
-	TRBV7-9	TRBJ1-4	-	CASSHTLGQGGEKLFF	TGTGCCAGCAGTCACACTTTGGGGCAGGGAGGGGAAAAACTGTTTTTT
-	TRBV5-1	TRBJ2-3	-	CASSLPGGTDTQYF	TGCGCCAGCAGCTTGCCAGGGGGCACAGATACGCAGTATTTT
TRBD1	TRBV27	TRBJ1-2	-	CASSSAGQGNYGYTF	TGTGCCAGCTCCTCGGCGGGACAGGGCAACTATGGCTACACCTTC
-	TRBV9	TRBJ1-3	-	CASSALLGGRYTIYF	TGTGCCAGCAGCGCCCTTTTGGGGGGGCGGTACACCATATATTTT
TRBD2	TRBV6-5	TRBJ2-1	-	CASNEAGGLNEQFF	TGTGCCAGCAACGAAGCGGGGGGGCTCAATGAGCAGTTCTTC
-	TRBV7-9	TRBJ2-1	-	CASSLGVTYNEQFF	TGTGCCAGCAGCTTAGGTGTTACTTACAATGAGCAGTTCTTC
-	TRBV4-3	TRBJ2-1	-	CASSQGRSSYNEQFF	TGCGCCAGCAGCCAAGGGAGGAGCTCCTACAATGAGCAGTTCTTC
TRBD1	TRBV7-8	TRBJ1-4	-	CASSTLLTGVKEKLFF	TGTGCCAGCAGCACCTTGTTGACAGGGGTAAAAGAAAAACTGTTTTTT
-	TRBV27	TRBJ1-1	-	CASSLPGSNTEAFF	TGTGCCAGCAGTTTACCAGGATCGAACACTGAAGCTTTCTTT
TRBD1	TRBV2	TRBJ2-5	few	CASSYGPGTGGRETQYF	TGTGCCAGCTCTTACGGGCCGGGGACAGGGGGCAGAGAGACCCAGTACTTC
TRBD2	TRBV4-3	TRBJ2-1	few	CASSPRGGGYNEQFF	TGCGCCAGCAGCCCTCGGGGGGGCGGGTACAATGAGCAGTTCTTC
TRBD1	TRBV7-2	TRBJ1-3	-	CASSLLGQGSAGNTIYF	TGTGCCAGCAGCTTATTGGGACAGGGTTCCGCTGGAAACACCATATATTTT
-	TRBV19	TRBJ1-5	-	CASSLTGGNQPQHF	TGTGCCAGTAGTCTGACAGGAGGTAATCAGCCCCAGCATTTT
-	TRBV4-1	TRBJ2-6	few	CASSQDSAAGANVLTF	TGCGCCAGCAGCCAAGATTCGGCGGCTGGGGCCAACGTCCTGACTTTC
-	TRBV5-1	TRBJ2-7	-	CASSLAAGYHYEQYF	TGCGCCAGCAGCTTGGCAGCAGGGTACCACTACGAGCAGTACTTC
-	TRBV5-1	TRBJ1-6	few	CASSLAGLGSPLHF	TGCGCCAGCAGCTTGGCCGGACTGGGGTCACCCCTCCACTTT
TRBD1	TRBV19	TRBJ1-5	-	CASSVGQVNQPQHF	TGTGCCAGTAGTGTGGGACAGGTGAATCAGCCCCAGCATTTT
TRBD1	TRBV6-5	TRBJ2-1	-	CASSLGQGALDEQFF	TGTGCCAGCAGTTTGGGACAGGGGGCACTTGATGAGCAGTTCTTC
TRBD1	TRBV11-2	TRBJ1-6	few	CASSLRGPQGVHSPLHF	TGTGCCAGCAGCTTAAGGGGGCCACAGGGGGTACATTCACCCCTCCACTTT